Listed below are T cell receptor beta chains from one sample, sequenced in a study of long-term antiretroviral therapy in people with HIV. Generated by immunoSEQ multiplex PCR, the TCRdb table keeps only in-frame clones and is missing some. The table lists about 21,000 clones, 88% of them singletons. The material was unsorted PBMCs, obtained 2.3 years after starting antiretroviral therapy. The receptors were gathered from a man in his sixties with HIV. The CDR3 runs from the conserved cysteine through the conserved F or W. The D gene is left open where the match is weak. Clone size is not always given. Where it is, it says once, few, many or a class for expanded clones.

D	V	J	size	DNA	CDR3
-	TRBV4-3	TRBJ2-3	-	TGCGCCAGCAGCCAAGACAGGGCTTCAGATACGCAGTATTTT	CASSQDRASDTQYF
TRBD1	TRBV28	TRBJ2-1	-	TGTGCCAGCAGTCCACCCCGACAGGGGGGGTTCTTC	CASSPPRQGGFF
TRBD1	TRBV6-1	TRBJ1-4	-	TGTGCCAGCAGTGAATCCGAGACAGGGGGGTATGAAAAACTGTTTTTT	CASSESETGGYEKLFF
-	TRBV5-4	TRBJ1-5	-	TGTGCCAGCAGCCCCCTCCGGAGGGCCGGGCCCCAGCATTTT	CASSPLRRAGPQHF
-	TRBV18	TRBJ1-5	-	TGTGCCAGCTCACCAGGAAGCAATCAGCCCCAGCATTTT	CASSPGSNQPQHF
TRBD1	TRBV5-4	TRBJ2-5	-	TGTGCCAGCAGCCCCGTCGGGACAGGAAAAGAGACCCAGTACTTC	CASSPVGTGKETQYF
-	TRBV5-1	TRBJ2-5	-	TGCGCCAGCACCCTGCCGGGGCAAGAGACCCAGTACTTC	CASTLPGQETQYF
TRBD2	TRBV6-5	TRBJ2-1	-	TGTGCCAGCAGGCTAGCGGCTAGCTCCTACAATGAGCAGTTCTTC	CASRLAASSYNEQFF
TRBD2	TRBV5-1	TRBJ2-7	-	TGCGCCAGCAGCTTGGAGGGACTAGCGCGGAGGCTTGGCGAGCAGTACTTC	CASSLEGLARRLGEQYF
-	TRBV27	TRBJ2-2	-	TGTGCCAGCAGTTCTCCTTGGACCGAACCCAACACCGGGGAGCTGTTTTTT	CASSSPWTEPNTGELFF
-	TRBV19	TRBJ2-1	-	TGTGCCAGTAGTTATTCAGGGAATCGCTACAATGAGCAGTTCTTC	CASSYSGNRYNEQFF
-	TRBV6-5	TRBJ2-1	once	TGTGCCAGCAGTTCTGTTCTGGGCGGGGTAAGGGTCTTC	CASSSVLGGVRVF
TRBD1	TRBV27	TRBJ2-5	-	TGTGCCAGCAGTCCGTACAGGGGGAGGATCAAAGAGACCCAGTACTTC	CASSPYRGRIKETQYF
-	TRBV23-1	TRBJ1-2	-	TGCGCCACTCACACTAGGACAGTCTTCCCTAACTATGGCTACACCTTC	CATHTRTVFPNYGYTF
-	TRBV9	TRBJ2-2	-	TGTGCCAGCAGGGATGGTGTCACCGGGGAGCTGTTTTTT	CASRDGVTGELFF
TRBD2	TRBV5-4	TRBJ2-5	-	TGTGCCAGCAGCCGGGACGGGGGGGCCCAAGAGACCCAGTACTTC	CASSRDGGAQETQYF
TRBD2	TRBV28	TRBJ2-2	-	TGTGCCAGCTATCCGGGACTAGCGGCCGGGGAGCTGTTTTTT	CASYPGLAAGELFF
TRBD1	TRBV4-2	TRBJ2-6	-	TGTGCCAGCAGCCAAGATGGGGACAGCTCTGGGGCCAACGTCCTGACTTTC	CASSQDGDSSGANVLTF
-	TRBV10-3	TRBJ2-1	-	TGTGCCATCACTCCGGACGGTTCTAAGTCCTACAATGAGCAGTTCTTC	CAITPDGSKSYNEQFF
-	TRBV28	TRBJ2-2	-	TGTGCCAGCGGGACGGGGACGAACACCGGGGAGCTGTTTTTT	CASGTGTNTGELFF
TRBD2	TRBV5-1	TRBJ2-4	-	TGCGCCAGCAGCATGGGACTAGGAAATCGTCAAAACATTCAGTACTTC	CASSMGLGNRQNIQYF
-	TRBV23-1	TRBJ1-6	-	TGCGCCAGCAGTCAACGGGACACCATAAACTCCTATAATTCACCCCTCCACTTT	CASSQRDTINSYNSPLHF
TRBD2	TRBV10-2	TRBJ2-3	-	TGCGCCAGCACTGAGACTAGCGGGGGGGGTGCAGATACGCAGTATTTT	CASTETSGGGADTQYF
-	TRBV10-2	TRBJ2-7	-	TGCGCCTCCTCCTTGGCGGGAACCTACGAGCAGTACTTC	CASSLAGTYEQYF
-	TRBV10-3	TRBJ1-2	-	TGTGCCATCAGTGAGTCACAGGGTCGATATGGCTACACCTTC	CAISESQGRYGYTF
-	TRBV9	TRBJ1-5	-	TGTGCCAGCAGCGTGGGGCAGAATCAGCCCCAGCATTTT	CASSVGQNQPQHF
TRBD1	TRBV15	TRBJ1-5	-	TGTGCCACCAGCAGGGCCGGGACAGGGGCATACAATCAGCCCCAGCATTTT	CATSRAGTGAYNQPQHF
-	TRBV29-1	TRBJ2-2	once	TGCAGCGTTGGATGGGGGGCGCGCGCCGGGGAGCTGTTTTTT	CSVGWGARAGELFF